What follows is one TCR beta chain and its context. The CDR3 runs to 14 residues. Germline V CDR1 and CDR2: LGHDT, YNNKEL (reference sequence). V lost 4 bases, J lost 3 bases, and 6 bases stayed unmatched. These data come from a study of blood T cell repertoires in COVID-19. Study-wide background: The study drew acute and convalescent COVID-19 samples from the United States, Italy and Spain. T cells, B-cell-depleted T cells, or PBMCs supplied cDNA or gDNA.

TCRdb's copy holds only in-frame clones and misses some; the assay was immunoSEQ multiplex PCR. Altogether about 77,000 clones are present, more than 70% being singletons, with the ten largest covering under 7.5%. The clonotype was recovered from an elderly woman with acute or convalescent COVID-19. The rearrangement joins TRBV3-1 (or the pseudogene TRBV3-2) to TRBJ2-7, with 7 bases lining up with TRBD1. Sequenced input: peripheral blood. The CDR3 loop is CASSPSRDSYEQYF. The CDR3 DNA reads TGTGCCAGCAGCCCGTCCCGGGACAGCTACGAGCAGTACTTC.